Below, 25 T cell receptor beta chains from the same sample are listed, as sequenced in a study of blood T cell repertoires in COVID-19. Clones were read by immunoSEQ multiplex PCR, and TCRdb kept only the in-frame ones, dropping some. This table holds roughly 42,000 clones, approximately 90% found once. Material for sequencing was peripheral blood. The receptors originated from a man in his fifties or sixties with acute or convalescent COVID-19.

This rearrangement joins TRBV9 to TRBJ2-3, with TRBD2 identical over 12 bases. V shed 2 bases and J 5 bases; nucleotides not matched to a gene: 3. Germline CDR1 and CDR2: SGDLS and YYNGEE. The CDR3 runs 15 residues. DNA of the CDR3: TGTGCCAGCAGCGTGAGGACTAGCGGGAAAGATACGCAGTATTTT. Translated: CASSVRTSGKDTQYF.

This clone was seen a few times. The V gene is TRBV25-1, the J gene TRBJ1-2, with 9 bases matching TRBD1. Germline assignment: CDR1 MGHDK and CDR2 SYGVNS. The CDR3 has 14 residues. The J segment lost 2 bases and the V segment lost 4 bases, leaving 2 bases of the junction unmatched. The CDR3 DNA reads TGTGCCAGCAGTGGAGGGACAGGGAACTATGGCTACACCTTC. It specifies CASSGGTGNYGYTF.

This chain uses TRBV6-5 with TRBJ1-6, with D uncertain. Trimming took 6 bases from V and 0 from J, leaving 9 bases between them. Germline V CDR1 and CDR2: MNHEY, SVGAGI. The CDR3 covers 15 residues. CDR3 in amino acids: CASSQRSSYNSPLHF. Written as DNA, the CDR3 is TGTGCCAGCAGCCAACGGAGCTCCTATAATTCACCCCTCCACTTT.

The chain recombines TRBV9 with TRBJ1-1, with D perhaps matching TRBD1 (5 bases). Germline CDR1 and CDR2: SGDLS and YYNGEE. Deletions cut 4 bases from V and 3 bases from J, with 10 bases between. This CDR3 region has 13 residues. CDR3 in DNA: TGTGCCAGCAGCCCACGCAGGGACACTGAAGCTTTCTTT. It encodes CASSPRRDTEAFF.

The J gene is TRBJ2-3, the V gene TRBV7-8; 8 bases fit TRBD1. The CDR3 consists of 17 residues. Germline V gene sequence: CDR1 SGHVS, CDR2 FQNEAQ. Losses at the gene ends were 5 bases for V and 0 bases for J; bases not matched to a gene: 10. The CDR3 protein is CASSNPRDRLSTDTQYF. CDR3 sequence (DNA): TGTGCCAGCAGCAACCCCCGGGACAGGCTAAGCACAGATACGCAGTATTTT.

This chain links TRBV4-2 with TRBJ2-1; 8 nucleotides agree with TRBD2. The germline V gene encodes CDR1 LGHNA and CDR2 YNFKEQ. V was pared by 4 bases and J by 2 bases, with 10 bases of the junction left unmatched. The CDR3 totals 17 residues. The CDR3 is CASSRNIGGGTYNEQFF. Here the CDR3 DNA reads TGTGCCAGCAGCCGCAATATAGGCGGGGGGACCTACAATGAGCAGTTCTTC.

V usage is TRBV7-3 and J usage is TRBJ2-7; 7 bases line up with TRBD1. V trimming: 2 bases; J trimming: 0 bases; junction bases outside the gene matches: 16. The CDR3 totals 19 residues. Germline V gives CDR1 SGHTA, CDR2 FQGTGA. DNA for the CDR3: TGTGCCAGCAGCTTACGTAATGAGCAGACAGGGCACTTCTCCTACGAGCAGTACTTC. Translated: CASSLRNEQTGHFSYEQYF. The full variable domain, completed using reference TRBV7-3 and TRBJ2-7, is GAGVSQTPSNKVTEKGKYVELRCDPISGHTALYWYRQSLGQGPEFLIYFQGTGAADDSGLPNDRFFAVRPEGSVSTLKIQRTERGDSAVYLCASSLRNEQTGHFSYEQYFGPGTRLTVT.

This clone was seen just once. The chain uses TRBV5-1 and TRBJ1-2, with 7 bases that match TRBD1. CDR1 is SGHRS and CDR2 is YFSETQ in the germline V gene. V lost 4 bases to trimming and J lost 3 bases; unmatched junction nucleotides: 12. The CDR3 has 16 amino acids. The CDR3 sequence is CASSPGTASRDYGYTF. In nucleotides, the CDR3 is TGCGCCAGCAGCCCAGGGACAGCCTCGCGGGACTATGGCTACACCTTC.

This clone appeared a few times. The chain carries TRBV5-1 and TRBJ1-6; 7 nucleotides align to TRBD1. Germline trimming cut 4 bases from V and 6 bases from J; bases unmatched to any gene: 10. This CDR3 has 16 amino acids. Germline V CDR1 and CDR2: SGHRS, YFSETQ. The CDR3 bases are TGCGCCAGCAGCCGGAACGGGGGACAGATTAATTCACCCCTCCACTTT. Translating gives CASSRNGGQINSPLHF.

The chain couples TRBV19 to TRBJ2-5, with a possible D match to TRBD1 (6 bases). The CDR3 totals 13 residues. CDR1 and CDR2 (germline): LNHDA, SQIVND (reference sequence). Trimming removed 6 bases from V and 5 bases from J, with 13 bases in between. CDR3 loop: CASSSGGGETQYF. CDR3 DNA sequence: TGTGCCAGTAGCAGCGGTGGGGGCGAGACCCAGTACTTC.

The chain joins TRBV24-1 to TRBJ2-3; tentatively, D is TRBD1 (6 bases). This CDR3 spans 15 amino acids. Germline CDR1 and CDR2: KGHDR and SFDVKD. V was pared by 5 bases and J by 1 base, with 12 bases between. The CDR3 spells CATSGAAGGTDTQYF. The CDR3 DNA sequence: TGTGCCACCAGTGGGGCGGCAGGGGGCACAGATACGCAGTATTTT.

The CDR3 coding sequence is TGTGCCAGCAGCCAGGGACTAGCGGGTTTCAATGAGCAGTTCTTC. Protein sequence: CASSQGLAGFNEQFF. The chain recombines TRBV5-4 with TRBJ2-1, with 12 bases matching TRBD2. Germline CDR1 reads SGHNT; CDR2 reads YYREEE (reference sequence). This CDR3 region has 15 residues. Trimming removed 4 bases from V and 6 bases from J; junction bases left unmatched: 5.

The chain couples TRBV9 to TRBJ2-2; D is perhaps TRBD1 (7 bases). V was shortened by 4 bases and J by 0 bases, with 19 bases between the two germline ends. Germline V gives CDR1 SGDLS, CDR2 YYNGEE. The CDR3 consists of 18 residues. CDR3 nucleotides: TGTGCCAGCAGCTCAGGCGGGAAACAGGGGACGAACACCGGGGAGCTGTTTTTT. Translated: CASSSGGKQGTNTGELFF.

CDR3 region: CASSKAVEQRNTEAFF. CDR3 sequence (DNA): TGTGCCAGCAGCAAAGCTGTGGAACAGAGAAACACTGAAGCTTTCTTT. V gene TRBV21-1 combines with J gene TRBJ1-1; TRBD1 is the table's D call, not checked against the DNA. TRBV21-1 is annotated as a pseudogene. This CDR3 is 16 amino acids long.

This rearrangement joins TRBV28 to TRBJ1-2; D gene unclear. V was trimmed by 2 bases and J by 2 bases, leaving 15 bases between them. The CDR3 has 16 amino acids. From germline, CDR1 is MDHEN and CDR2 SYDVKM. This chain's CDR3 is CASSLSWRHLNYGYTF. For the CDR3, the DNA is TGTGCCAGCAGTTTAAGTTGGCGACACTTAAACTATGGCTACACCTTC.

This chain uses TRBV6-5 with TRBJ2-5; D perhaps matches TRBD2 (6 bases). The CDR3 has 14 residues. CDR1 and CDR2 from the germline V gene are MNHEY and SVGAGI. Trimming pared 0 bases from V and 5 bases from J, leaving 10 bases between. CDR3 loop: CASSYSGTRETQYF. CDR3 sequence (DNA): TGTGCCAGCAGTTACTCCGGGACTCGCGAGACCCAGTACTTC.

This sequence joins TRBV7-8 and TRBJ2-7, with D perhaps TRBD2 (5 bases). The length of the CDR3 is 16 residues. V gave up 1 base and J gave up 6 bases, with 19 bases separating them. Germline V gene sequence: CDR1 SGHVS, CDR2 FQNEAQ. CDR3 protein: CASSLVDSRPPPEQYF. CDR3 nucleotides: TGTGCCAGCAGCTTAGTGGACTCTCGTCCCCCGCCCGAGCAGTACTTC.

The CDR3 reads CASSNTWEGNYGYTF. The CDR3 DNA reads as TGTGCCAGTAGTAATACTTGGGAGGGAAACTATGGCTACACCTTC. The V gene is TRBV19, the J gene TRBJ1-2; D is undetermined. Germline V gene data show CDR1 as LNHDA and CDR2 as SQIVND (reference sequence). The CDR3 extends over 15 amino acids. V lost 4 bases, J lost 2 bases, and 14 bases lay in between.

The chain joins TRBV7-2 to TRBJ2-2, with 11 bases matching TRBD2. The ends lost 5 bases at V and 4 bases at J; junction bases unmatched: 6. The CDR3 extends over 16 amino acids. Germline V lookup: CDR1 SGHTA, CDR2 FQGNSA. In DNA, the CDR3 is TGTGCCAGCAGCGAGACTAGCGGGGTTCCCACCGGGGAGCTGTTTTTT. The encoded protein is CASSETSGVPTGELFF.

This chain joins TRBV2 and TRBJ1-6; TRBD1 agrees at 9 bases. The CDR3 loop spans 16 amino acids. Germline V gene lookup returns CDR1 SNHLY and CDR2 FYNNEI. Trimming removed 6 bases from V and 0 bases from J; junction bases left unmatched: 3. CDR3: CASRGTGSSYNSPLHF. CDR3 nucleotide sequence: TGTGCCAGCAGGGGGACAGGGAGCTCCTATAATTCACCCCTCCACTTT.

The chain joins TRBV6-5 to TRBJ1-1; D is unclear. Trimming shortened V by 2 bases and J by 7 bases, and 11 bases separated the two germline ends. Germline V gene data show CDR1 as MNHEY and CDR2 as SVGAGI. The CDR3 spans 13 residues. CDR3 coding DNA: TGTGCCAGCAGTTACAGTCCCAAGCGTGAAGCTTTCTTT. This gives the protein CASSYSPKREAFF.

This chain connects TRBV6-5 to TRBJ1-1; TRBD1 might be the D (6 bases). CDR3 length: 13 amino acids. Between the trimmed V and J ends, which lost 5 bases and 8 bases, there was a span of 15 bases. The germline V gene encodes CDR1 MNHEY and CDR2 SVGAGI. This CDR3 reads CASSLGQMLEAFF. CDR3 DNA sequence: TGTGCCAGCAGTCTCGGACAGATGCTGGAAGCTTTCTTT.

The chain is built from TRBV7-9 and TRBJ1-4; TRBD1 is a possible D gene (6 bases). The V gene's germline CDR1 is SEHNR and CDR2 FQNEAQ (reference sequence). Trimming took 1 base from V and 4 from J, leaving 13 bases between them. CDR3 length equals 16 residues. The CDR3, as DNA: TGTGCCAGCAGCTTAGGCGGGGGGCAGCGTAATGAAAAACTGTTTTTT. Translation gives CASSLGGGQRNEKLFF.

The rearrangement links TRBV4-3 to TRBJ2-1; a weak D match, TRBD1 (5 bases). The CDR3 contains 16 residues. CDR1 LGHNA and CDR2 YSLEER come from the germline V gene. The V and J ends lost 2 bases and 3 bases respectively, with 14 bases between them. In DNA form, the CDR3 reads TGCGCCAGCAGCCAATCCGTGGGGCCCCACTACAATGAGCAGTTCTTC. Amino acid sequence: CASSQSVGPHYNEQFF.

V gene TRBV7-3 combines with J gene TRBJ2-1; 9 bases are a match to TRBD1. Germline CDR1 SGHTA, CDR2 FQGTGA. V gave up 5 bases and J gave up 6 bases; unmatched junction bases: 5. The CDR3 contains 14 residues. In DNA form, the CDR3 reads TGTGCCAGCAGCAAACAGGGGGCGGGCAATGAGCAGTTCTTC. Encoded protein: CASSKQGAGNEQFF.